Each of the 14 T cell receptor beta chains below was sequenced from the same sample in a study of shared clonotypes between healthy human individuals. The data were produced by immunoSEQ multiplex PCR, yet TCRdb's version contains in-frame clones alone and is incomplete. The sample consists of about 680,000 clones, around 73% of them appearing once. The sequencing sample was made of memory CD4+ T cells sorted from blood. Documented subset: CD45RA-negative fraction. The source is a woman aged 30 to 39 in good health.

As concerns this clone: The sample contains more than one DNA sequence encoding this CDR3. The chain has TRBV5-1 and TRBJ2-1; 7 positions match TRBD2. Losses at the gene ends were 4 bases for V and 4 bases for J; bases not matched to a gene: 8. CDR1 is SGHRS, CDR2 YFSETQ, per germline. The CDR3 consists of 15 residues. This CDR3 is CASSQASGAYNEQFF. DNA of the CDR3: TGCGCCAGCAGCCAAGCTAGCGGAGCATACAATGAGCAGTTCTTC.

The CDR3 sequence is CASSFRGQGQVEQYF. CDR3 DNA: TGTGCCAGCAGTTTCAGAGGACAGGGGCAGGTCGAGCAGTACTTC. The gene calls are TRBV27 and TRBJ2-7, with 9 bases matching TRBD1. CDR3 length equals 15 residues. Germline V gene lookup returns CDR1 MNHEY and CDR2 SMNVEV (reference sequence). V trimming: 3 bases; J trimming: 6 bases; junction bases outside the gene matches: 9.

This clone was seen a handful of times. V usage is TRBV7-9 and J usage is TRBJ2-7; 7 nucleotides line up with TRBD1. With 1 base clipped from V and 7 bases from J, the junction kept 7 bases outside the gene matches. This CDR3 region has 14 residues. Germline V gene data show CDR1 as SEHNR and CDR2 as FQNEAQ (reference sequence). The CDR3 reads CASSLGQGAAEQYF. CDR3 nucleotides: TGTGCCAGCAGCTTAGGACAGGGAGCGGCAGAGCAGTACTTC.

V is TRBV27 and J is TRBJ1-1; a possible D gene is TRBD1 (6 bases). Germline values: CDR1 MNHEY, CDR2 SMNVEV (reference sequence). This CDR3 is built from 14 residues. V lost 3 bases to trimming and J lost 3 bases, with 11 bases between them. CDR3 residues: CASSFDRLYTEAFF. The CDR3 coding sequence is TGTGCCAGCAGTTTCGACAGGCTTTACACTGAAGCTTTCTTT.

The chain is built from TRBV6-9 and TRBJ1-2, with 8 bases that match TRBD1. CDR1 is MNHGY and CDR2 is SVAAGI in the germline V gene. This CDR3 comprises 15 residues. Trimming removed 6 bases from V and 3 bases from J; junction bases left unmatched: 9. The CDR3 loop is CASSPQDRVDYGYTF. The CDR3 coding sequence is TGTGCCAGCAGCCCCCAGGACAGGGTCGACTATGGCTACACCTTC.

The rearrangement links TRBV7-9 to TRBJ2-3; 7 nucleotides line up with TRBD1. The V and J ends lost 7 bases and 4 bases, in that order; junction bases with no gene match: 23. Germline V gives CDR1 SEHNR, CDR2 FQNEAQ (reference sequence). The CDR3 loop spans 19 amino acids. CDR3 residues: CASTRIQGQFFSRPDTQYF. CDR3 DNA sequence: TGTGCCAGCACCCGGATCCAGGGACAGTTCTTTAGTAGGCCAGATACGCAGTATTTT. The entire variable domain, with the rest obtained from reference TRBV7-9 and TRBJ2-3, is as follows: DTGVSQNPRHKITKRGQNVTFRCDPISEHNRLYWYRQTLGQGPEFLTYFQNEAQLEKSRLLSDRFSAERPKGSFSTLEIQRTEQGDSAMYLCASTRIQGQFFSRPDTQYFGPGTRLTVL.

V is TRBV18 and J is TRBJ2-3, with 14 bases lining up with TRBD2. CDR1 is KGHSH, CDR2 LQKENI, per germline. This CDR3 is built from 17 residues. V shed 4 bases and J 6 bases; nucleotides not matched to a gene: 9. Written as DNA, the CDR3 is TGTGCCAGCTCACAGATCGGGACTAGCGGGAGTGGCGATACGCAGTATTTT. Protein product: CASSQIGTSGSGDTQYF.

CDR3 in amino acids: CASSLGLAGGETQYF. The CDR3 nucleotides read TGTGCCAGCAGCTTAGGACTAGCGGGAGGAGAGACCCAGTACTTC. This chain links TRBV5-4 with TRBJ2-5; 14 nucleotides match TRBD2. The V gene end was trimmed by 2 bases and the J gene end by 4 bases; junction bases not matched to a gene: 1. CDR3 length equals 15 residues. The germline gives CDR1 SGHNT, CDR2 YYREEE (reference sequence).

This chain connects TRBV5-1 to TRBJ2-5, with D perhaps assigned TRBD1 or TRBD2 (5 bases each). The CDR3 covers 15 residues. The germline V gene has CDR1 SGHRS and CDR2 YFSETQ. Trimming removed 1 base from V and 5 bases from J, with 15 bases in between. CDR3 amino acids: CASSLSQGRVETQYF. For the CDR3, the DNA is TGCGCCAGCAGCTTGTCCCAGGGACGGGTTGAGACCCAGTACTTC.

This clone was observed a few times. V is TRBV6-1 and J is TRBJ2-1; a weak D match, TRBD2 (6 bases). Trimming removed 3 bases from V and 7 bases from J, with 13 bases in between. This CDR3 contains 14 residues. CDR1 MNHNS and CDR2 SASEGT come from the germline V gene. The CDR3 protein is CASSDYSAGNEQFF. Here the CDR3 DNA reads TGTGCCAGCAGTGATTACTCGGCGGGGAATGAGCAGTTCTTC.

The chain employs TRBV28 and TRBJ1-4; no firm D call. Germline CDR1 and CDR2: MDHEN and SYDVKM. This CDR3 has 12 residues. V dropped 5 bases and J dropped 4 bases, with 5 bases sitting between them. CDR3 sequence: CASSPFNEKLFF. Written as DNA, the CDR3 is TGTGCCAGCAGTCCATTTAATGAAAAACTGTTTTTT.

The chain combines TRBV2 with TRBJ1-3; D not resolved. Trimming shortened V by 4 bases and J by 1 base, and 2 bases separated the two germline ends. Germline CDR1 SNHLY, CDR2 FYNNEI. This CDR3 has 12 amino acids. CDR3 sequence reads: CASSGSGNTIYF. The CDR3, as DNA: TGTGCCAGCAGTGGTTCTGGAAACACCATATATTTT.

As concerns this clone: This sample includes further DNA sequences coding for the same CDR3. The chain couples TRBV5-1 to TRBJ2-7; 10 bases map to TRBD2. CDR3 length: 16 amino acids. Germline-derived CDR1 and CDR2 are SGHRS and YFSETQ. The trim removed 0 bases at V and 3 bases at J, leaving 6 bases unmatched. Written as DNA, the CDR3 is TGCGCCAGCAGCTTGGGAGGGCCTAGCGGGAGCTACGAGCAGTACTTC. As protein: CASSLGGPSGSYEQYF.

The J gene is TRBJ2-2, the V gene TRBV9; D might be TRBD2 (6 bases). Germline V CDR1 and CDR2: SGDLS, YYNGEE. CDR3 length equals 16 residues. The V gene lost 5 bases and the J gene lost 2 bases, with 16 bases spanning the gap. CDR3 in DNA: TGTGCCAGCAGGCGGGAAGGGTTGATCAACACCGGGGAGCTGTTTTTT. Encoded protein: CASRREGLINTGELFF.